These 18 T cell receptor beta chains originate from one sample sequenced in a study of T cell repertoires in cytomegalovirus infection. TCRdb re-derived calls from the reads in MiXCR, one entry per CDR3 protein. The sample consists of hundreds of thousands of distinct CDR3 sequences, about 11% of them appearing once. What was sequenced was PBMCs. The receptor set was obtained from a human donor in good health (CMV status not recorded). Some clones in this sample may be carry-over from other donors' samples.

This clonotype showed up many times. The CDR3 spells CASSMGGFYGYTF. DNA for the CDR3: TGTGCCAGCAGCATGGGGGGTTTCTACGGCTACACCTTC. This chain joins TRBV5-4 and TRBJ1-2; D perhaps matches TRBD1 (5 bases). CDR1 and CDR2 from the germline V gene are SGHNT and YYREEE (reference sequence). Trimming pared 4 bases from V and 8 bases from J, leaving 15 bases between. The CDR3 sequence is 13 residues long.

CDR3 nucleotide sequence: TGTGCCAGCAGCCAAACTTGGGAACCCCTGGACACTGAAGCTTTCTTT. Residues: CASSQTWEPLDTEAFF. The chain carries TRBV11-2 and TRBJ1-1; D uncertain. This CDR3 comprises 16 residues. Germline V gene sequence: CDR1 SGHAT, CDR2 FQNNGV. Trimming pared 5 bases from V and 3 bases from J, leaving 19 bases between.

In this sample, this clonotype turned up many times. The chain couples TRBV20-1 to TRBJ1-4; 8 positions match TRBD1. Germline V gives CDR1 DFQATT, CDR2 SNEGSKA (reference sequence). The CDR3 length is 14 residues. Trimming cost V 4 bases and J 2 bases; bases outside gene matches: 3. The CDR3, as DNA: TGCAGTGCTACCCGGACAGGGACTAATGAAAAACTGTTTTTT. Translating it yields CSATRTGTNEKLFF.

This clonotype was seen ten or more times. Here the CDR3 reads CASSAPPGETQYF. The CDR3 DNA reads TGTGCCAGCAGCGCCCCCCCGGGGGAGACCCAGTACTTC. The chain joins TRBV9 to TRBJ2-5, with D perhaps matching TRBD2 (5 bases). Germline CDR1 and CDR2: SGDLS and YYNGEE. V dropped 3 bases and J dropped 5 bases, with 11 bases sitting between them. The CDR3 is 13 amino acids.

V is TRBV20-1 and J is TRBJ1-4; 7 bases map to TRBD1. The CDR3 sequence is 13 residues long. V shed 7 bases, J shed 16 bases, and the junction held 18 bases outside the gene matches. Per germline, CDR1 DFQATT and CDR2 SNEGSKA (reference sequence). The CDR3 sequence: CSVGGTAHSAAFF. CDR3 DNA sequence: TGCAGTGTTGGGGGGACAGCCCATAGTGCAGCGTTTTTT.

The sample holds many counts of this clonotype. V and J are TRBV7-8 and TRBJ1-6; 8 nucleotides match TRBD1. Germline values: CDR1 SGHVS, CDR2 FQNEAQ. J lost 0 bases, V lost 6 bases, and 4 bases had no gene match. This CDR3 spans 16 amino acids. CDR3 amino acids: CASSRTGSSYNSPLHF. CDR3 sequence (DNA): TGTGCCAGCAGTCGGACAGGGAGCTCCTATAATTCACCCCTCCACTTT.

CDR3 sequence: CASSQGYQGEQYF. The CDR3 nucleotides read TGTGCCAGCAGCCAAGGTTACCAGGGCGAGCAGTACTTC. The chain recombines TRBV14 with TRBJ2-7; tentatively, D is TRBD1 (5 bases). V lost 1 base to trimming and J lost 6 bases, with 10 bases between them. CDR3 length equals 13 residues. The V gene's germline CDR1 is SGHDN and CDR2 FVKESK.

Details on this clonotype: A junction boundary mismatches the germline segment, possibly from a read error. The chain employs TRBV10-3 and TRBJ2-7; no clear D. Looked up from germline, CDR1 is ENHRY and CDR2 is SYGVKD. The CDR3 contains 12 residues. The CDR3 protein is CATHLGNYERYF. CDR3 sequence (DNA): TGTGCCACCCACTTAGGAAACTACGAGCGGTACTTC.

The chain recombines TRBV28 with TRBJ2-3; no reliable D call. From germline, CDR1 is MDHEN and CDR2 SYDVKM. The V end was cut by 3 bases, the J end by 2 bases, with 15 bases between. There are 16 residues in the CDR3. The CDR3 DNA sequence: TGTGCCAGCAGTTTCGAGAGACCAGTCCCCACAGATACGCAGTATTTT. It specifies CASSFERPVPTDTQYF.

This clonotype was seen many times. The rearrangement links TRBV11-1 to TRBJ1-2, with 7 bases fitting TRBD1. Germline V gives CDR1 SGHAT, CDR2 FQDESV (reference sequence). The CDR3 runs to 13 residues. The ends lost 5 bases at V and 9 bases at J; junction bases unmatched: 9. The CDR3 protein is CASSQDRVGRYTF. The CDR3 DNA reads TGTGCCAGCAGCCAAGACAGGGTGGGACGCTACACCTTC.

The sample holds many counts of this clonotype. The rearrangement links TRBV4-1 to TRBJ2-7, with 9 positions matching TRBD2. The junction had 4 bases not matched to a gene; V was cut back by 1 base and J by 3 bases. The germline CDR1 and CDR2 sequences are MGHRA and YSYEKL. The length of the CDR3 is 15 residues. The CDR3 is CASSQGALAGYEQYF. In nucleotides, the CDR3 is TGCGCCAGCAGCCAAGGGGCACTAGCGGGCTACGAGCAGTACTTC.

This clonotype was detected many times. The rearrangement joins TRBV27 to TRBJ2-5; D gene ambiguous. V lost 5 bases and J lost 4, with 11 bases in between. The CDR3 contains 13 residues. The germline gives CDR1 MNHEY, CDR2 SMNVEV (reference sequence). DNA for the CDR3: TGTGCCAGCAGTATTTGGTTGGGAGAGACCCAGTACTTC. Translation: CASSIWLGETQYF.

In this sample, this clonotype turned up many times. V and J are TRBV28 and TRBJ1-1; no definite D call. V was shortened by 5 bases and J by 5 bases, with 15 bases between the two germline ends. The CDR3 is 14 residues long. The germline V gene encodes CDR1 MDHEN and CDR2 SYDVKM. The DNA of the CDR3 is TGTGCCAGCAGTCCCTATTTCAAATTAACTGAAGCTTTCTTT. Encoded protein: CASSPYFKLTEAFF. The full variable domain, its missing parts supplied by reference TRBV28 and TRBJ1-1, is DVKVTQSSRYLVKRTGEKVFLECVQDMDHENMFWYRQDPGLGLRLIYFSYDVKMKEKGDIPEGYSVSREKKERFSLILESASTNQTSMYLCASSPYFKLTEAFFGQGTRLTVV.

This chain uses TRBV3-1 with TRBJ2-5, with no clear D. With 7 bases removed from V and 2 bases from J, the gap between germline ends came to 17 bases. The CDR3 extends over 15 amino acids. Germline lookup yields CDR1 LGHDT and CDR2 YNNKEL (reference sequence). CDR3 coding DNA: TGTGCCAGCAACCCGATCCCCCGAGCACAAGAGACCCAGTACTTC. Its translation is CASNPIPRAQETQYF.

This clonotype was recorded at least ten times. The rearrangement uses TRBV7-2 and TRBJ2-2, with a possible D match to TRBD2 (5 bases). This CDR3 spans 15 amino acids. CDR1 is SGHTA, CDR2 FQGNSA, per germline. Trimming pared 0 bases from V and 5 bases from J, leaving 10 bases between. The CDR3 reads CASSLAQRGTGELFF. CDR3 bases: TGTGCCAGCAGCTTAGCCCAGAGAGGGACCGGGGAGCTGTTTTTT.

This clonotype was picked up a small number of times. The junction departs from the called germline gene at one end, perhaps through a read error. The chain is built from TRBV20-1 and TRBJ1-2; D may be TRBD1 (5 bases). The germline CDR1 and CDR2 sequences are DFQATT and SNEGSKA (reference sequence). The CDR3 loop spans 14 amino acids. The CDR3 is CSASDYPTTVRGGF. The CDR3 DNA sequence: TGCAGTGCTAGCGACTACCCCACGACAGTTAGGGGTGGCTTC.

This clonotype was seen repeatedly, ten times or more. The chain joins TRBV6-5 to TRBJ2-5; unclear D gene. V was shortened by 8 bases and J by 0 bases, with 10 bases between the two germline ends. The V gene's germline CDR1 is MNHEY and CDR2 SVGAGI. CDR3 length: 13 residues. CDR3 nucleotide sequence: TGTGCCAGCCGCAGGACCTACCAAGAGACCCAGTACTTC. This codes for CASRRTYQETQYF.

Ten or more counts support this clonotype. This chain's CDR3 is CASSLGFIDTQYF. The CDR3 DNA reads TGTGCCAGCAGCTTAGGATTTATAGATACGCAGTATTTT. V usage is TRBV7-2 and J usage is TRBJ2-3; D gene ambiguous. Germline CDR1 reads SGHTA; CDR2 reads FQGNSA. The V end lost 1 base, the J end lost 5 bases, and 7 bases lay between the germline ends. The CDR3 spans 13 residues.